This TCR beta chain is from a study of tumor-infiltrating lymphocytes in primary liver carcinoma (dated by TCRdb to about 2017). About the investigation overall: The five patients, three men and two women aged 30 to 69 years, had hepatocellular carcinoma (four) or combined HCC and intrahepatic cholangiocarcinoma (one). TCRbeta repertoire sequencing, expression microarrays and whole-exome sequencing were combined in the study across five regions of each liver tumor, with adjacent normal tissue and blood also included. A total of approximately 35 specimens from 5 patients underwent TCRbeta repertoire sequencing, comprising approximately 25 tumor regions, 5 adjacent noncancerous liver tissues and 5 peripheral blood samples. Roughly 3.65 to 7.13 million productive TCRbeta reads were obtained per sample, and no significant difference in read depth was found between tissue types. The tumors of the five patients were staged as T1-T3 N0M0, with maximum diameters ranging from roughly 4 to 11 cm. Reproducibility between technical replicate repertoires was high, with correlation coefficients above 0.95 and mean shared-clone rates about 0.9. Agilent mRNA microarray profiling was performed on the 25 tumor region samples to relate TCRbeta repertoire diversity to the local molecular phenotype.

Total RNA and DNA were co-extracted without cell sorting from around 20-30 mg of bulk tissue using the AllPrep DNA/RNA mini kit. Surgical resection was performed in China between November 2015 and early 2016 on 5 or 6 patients with histopathologically diagnosed primary liver carcinoma. At the time of sampling, the patients had chronic HBV infection and had not received any treatment. Five spatially separated regions were sampled from each tumor: the superior, inferior, left-lateral and right-lateral poles, plus the tumor centre. Histological examination found more than 80% viable tumor cells in every tumor sample. Fresh tumor and adjacent tissue pieces were bisected; one half was stored in RNAlater at -80°C, the other sent for histology. What the authors observed across the whole study: Compared with blood, tumors had a significantly larger share of the repertoire taken up by the top 250 clones (p = 0.039). Because sequencing covered only the TCR beta chain and unpaired alpha chains were not captured, true repertoire diversity is likely underestimated. Repertoire overlap was found to be higher between tumor regions (mean around 36%) than between tumor-adjacent (around 17%) or tumor-blood (roughly 15%) pairs, consistent with antigen-driven expansion. Comparison of CD4+ and CD8+ T cell repertoires was precluded by the use of bulk unsorted samples. The study included only a few patients, and the authors note findings should be validated in a larger study. Only about 8-25% of top clones were present in all five regions of a tumor, suggesting spatial heterogeneity of tumor-infiltrating T cells.

Starting from approximately 460 ng total RNA, TCRbeta-specific cDNA was produced by reverse transcription with a constant-region primer and ProtoScript II reverse transcriptase. Construction of the TCRbeta libraries relied on three nested rounds of multiplex PCR, following a slightly modified ARM-PCR procedure. The first two PCR rounds used multiplex TRBV1-TRBV30 forward primers with a Cbeta reverse primer, each for about 10 cycles. A final 25-cycle PCR with Deep VentR polymerase added sample barcodes and Illumina adapters. Before sequencing, amplicons of 200-500 bp were purified from gel using a QIAquick gel extraction kit. An Illumina HiSeq 2500 was used to sequence the TCRbeta amplicons, generating 250-bp paired-end reads. The authors processed their data as follows. To recover full CDR3 sequences, reads were quality-trimmed using Trimmomatic v0.33 and paired reads were then merged using FLASH v1.2.11. MiGEC v1.2.1b assigned V, D and J germline segments to the rearranged TCRbeta sequences. Clonotype statistics and Shannon-Wiener diversity indices were calculated with VDJtools v1.0.0. Except for diversity analysis, only each sample's 250 most abundant clonotypes were used in subsequent analyses to reduce sampling bias. Through fastp at Q25 and MiXCR, TCRdb rebuilt clones from the public reads, retaining in-frame beta chains. Under each unique CDR3 protein, matching rows form one entry showing the most common genes and DNA. What appears here as the V and J calls and clone size reflects TCRdb's work, not the paper's. In this sample the table shows around 50,000 distinct CDR3 sequences, 60% to 75% of which occur a single time. The top ten constitute around 28% of the sample.

CDR1 and CDR2, looked up from the germline V gene, are MGHRA and YSYEKL. Spanning cysteine to phenylalanine, the CDR3 consists of 19 amino acids. This entry keeps only the CDR3 DNA: 57 bases, framed from base 1. Details on this clonotype: Its cognate antigen has yet to be identified. Germline and junction disagree at one end, which may indicate a read error.

Material: liver tumor tissue from sampling region 3. The cell subset or site tag for this specimen amounts to: tumor region T3, left-lateral pole. This TCR came from a man in his forties or fifties with primary liver carcinoma and hepatitis B virus infection. Here the chain combines TRBV4-1 and TRBJ1-3, with TRBD1 perhaps the D gene, on 5 matching bases. The DNA sequence follows: TGCGCCATCAGCCAGGCAGTAAGGGGAACGCTACGGTCTGGAAACACCATATATTTT. Translated, this is CAISQAVRGTLRSGNTIYF.